A single sample gave rise to the 32 T cell receptor beta chains below, sequenced in a study of blood T cell repertoires in COVID-19. TCRdb keeps only in-frame clones here, not all; method: immunoSEQ multiplex PCR. The data contain about 74,000 clones, roughly 91% of them singletons. The sequencing sample was made of peripheral blood. Receptors originate from a woman aged 80 or older with active or convalescent COVID-19.

V and J are TRBV9 and TRBJ1-4, with 9 bases fitting TRBD1. Germline values: CDR1 SGDLS, CDR2 YYNGEE. This CDR3 has 14 amino acids. The J segment lost 8 bases and the V segment lost 7 bases, leaving 9 bases of the junction unmatched. The DNA for the CDR3 is TGTGCCAGCGGCACCAGGACAGGGGACGAAAAACTGTTTTTT. The encoded protein is CASGTRTGDEKLFF.

V usage is TRBV6-2 or TRBV6-3 and J usage is TRBJ2-7, with 12 bases matching TRBD2. This CDR3 is 18 amino acids long. Germline V gene sequence: CDR1 MNHEY, CDR2 SVGEGT. The ends lost 0 bases at V and 2 bases at J; junction bases unmatched: 8. CDR3: CASSYSRGLAGSPYEQYF. For the CDR3, the DNA is TGTGCCAGCAGTTACTCGAGAGGACTAGCGGGAAGTCCCTACGAGCAGTACTTC.

The chain is built from TRBV4-1 and TRBJ2-3; D gene ambiguous. V lost 1 base to trimming and J lost 1 base, with 6 bases between them. The length of the CDR3 is 14 residues. Germline loops: CDR1 MGHRA, CDR2 YSYEKL. CDR3 coding DNA: TGCGCCAGCAGCCAAGGGCCCCGCACAGATACGCAGTATTTT. This codes for CASSQGPRTDTQYF.

The V call is TRBV6-6, the J call TRBJ1-6; no firm D call. The CDR3 length is 15 residues. V shed 6 bases and J shed 4 bases, with 13 bases lying between them. In germline, CDR1 is MNHNY, CDR2 SVGAGI (reference sequence). This CDR3 reads CASRPGYDYNSPLHF. The CDR3 DNA follows: TGTGCCAGCAGGCCAGGATACGATTATAATTCACCCCTCCACTTT.

The V and J genes are TRBV6-2 or TRBV6-3 and TRBJ2-7, with D uncertain. The CDR3 runs to 11 residues. The germline CDR1 and CDR2 sequences are MNHEY and SVGEGT. Deletions cut 2 bases from V and 5 bases from J, with 4 bases between. The CDR3 here is CASSYSHEQYF. CDR3 nucleotide sequence: TGTGCCAGCAGTTACAGCCACGAGCAGTACTTC.

V and J are TRBV29-1 and TRBJ2-3; D unclear. Germline values: CDR1 SQVTM, CDR2 ANQGSEA. The CDR3 contains 12 residues. V lost 7 bases, J lost 4 bases, and 12 bases lay in between. CDR3 amino acids: CSAGFGPDTQYF. The CDR3 region has the DNA TGCAGCGCCGGGTTTGGCCCAGATACGCAGTATTTT.

V usage is TRBV3-1 (or the pseudogene TRBV3-2) and J usage is TRBJ1-1; 7 nucleotides match TRBD1. Trimming removed 10 bases from V and 1 base from J; junction bases left unmatched: 0. In germline, CDR1 is LGHDT, CDR2 YNNKEL (reference sequence). There are 11 residues in the CDR3. The CDR3 spells CAKGANTEAFF. The CDR3 coding sequence is TGTGCCAAGGGGGCGAACACTGAAGCTTTCTTT.

V gene TRBV15 combines with J gene TRBJ2-7; possibly TRBD1 for D (6 bases). The CDR3 is 14 residues long. The V end lost 3 bases, the J end lost 2 bases, and 11 bases lay between the germline ends. CDR1 and CDR2 (germline): LNHNV, YYDKDF (reference sequence). CDR3 amino acids: CATSRGTQTYEQYF. Here the CDR3 DNA reads TGTGCCACCAGCAGGGGGACACAGACCTACGAGCAGTACTTC.

The chain has TRBV28 and TRBJ1-2; the D is unclear. The CDR3 sequence is 13 residues long. CDR1 MDHEN and CDR2 SYDVKM come from the germline V gene. The V gene lost 1 base and the J gene lost 4 bases, with 7 bases spanning the gap. Here the CDR3 reads CASSLSRFYGYTF. In DNA form, the CDR3 reads TGTGCCAGCAGTTTATCCAGGTTCTATGGCTACACCTTC.

This CDR3 is CASRLQGVGEKLFF. The CDR3 coding sequence is TGTGCCAGCAGGCTGCAGGGGGTGGGAGAAAAACTGTTTTTT. The chain links TRBV28 to TRBJ1-4, with 7 nucleotides matching TRBD1. Germline trimming cut 6 bases from V and 8 bases from J; bases unmatched to any gene: 9. There are 14 residues in the CDR3. From germline, CDR1 is MDHEN and CDR2 SYDVKM.

This chain links TRBV11-2 with TRBJ1-5, with a possible D match to TRBD1 (5 bases). Germline V CDR1 and CDR2: SGHAT, FQNNGV. Trimming cost V 5 bases and J 1 base, with 15 bases left between them. The CDR3 runs to 16 residues. CDR3 DNA: TGTGCCAGCAGCCCCGTCGGGGGGTTGAGCAATCAGCCCCAGCATTTT. This gives the protein CASSPVGGLSNQPQHF.

The chain recombines TRBV7-2 with TRBJ1-1; D may be TRBD1 (6 bases). The V and J ends lost 0 bases and 7 bases respectively, with 15 bases between them. There are 15 residues in the CDR3. The V gene's germline CDR1 is SGHTA and CDR2 FQGNSA. The DNA of the CDR3 is TGTGCCAGCAGCTTAGCTAGCCTAGGACAGCTTGAAGCTTTCTTT. Its protein product is CASSLASLGQLEAFF. Variable domain in full (rest from reference TRBV7-2 and TRBJ1-1): GAGVSQSPSNKVTEKGKDVELRCDPISGHTALYWYRQSLGQGLEFLIYFQGNSAPDKSGLPSDRFSAERTGGSVSTLTIQRTQQEDSAVYLCASSLASLGQLEAFFGQGTRLTVV.

The chain has TRBV2 and TRBJ1-6; D may be TRBD1 (6 bases). The CDR3 loop spans 13 amino acids. Trimming shortened V by 8 bases and J by 7 bases, and 12 bases separated the two germline ends. The V gene's germline CDR1 is SNHLY and CDR2 FYNNEI. CDR3 in amino acids: CASEDTGNSPLHF. CDR3 nucleotides: TGTGCCAGCGAGGATACAGGGAATTCACCCCTCCACTTT. The variable domain in full, completed from reference TRBV2 and TRBJ1-6, reads EPEVTQTPSHQVTQMGQEVILRCVPISNHLYFYWYRQILGQKVEFLVSFYNNEISEKSEIFDDQFSVERPDGSNFTLKIRSTKLEDSAMYFCASEDTGNSPLHFGNGTRLTVT.

The V and J genes are TRBV5-1 and TRBJ2-7; TRBD1 matches 9 bases. Germline loops: CDR1 SGHRS, CDR2 YFSETQ. After removal of 4 bases from V and 3 bases from J, the junction contained 5 bases not matched to a gene. The CDR3 is 14 amino acids. The CDR3 DNA reads TGCGCCAGCAGCGCGACAGGGGGGAGCTACGAGCAGTACTTC. Encoded protein: CASSATGGSYEQYF.

This clone was detected once. The chain carries TRBV18 and TRBJ2-6; D perhaps matches TRBD1 (6 bases). The germline V and J ends were trimmed by 6 bases and 0 bases, with 15 bases remaining between them. CDR1 is KGHSH, CDR2 LQKENI, per germline. CDR3 length: 17 amino acids. CDR3 DNA sequence: TGTGCCAGCTCCACCGGGACACCATACTCTGGGGCCAACGTCCTGACTTTC. This sequence encodes CASSTGTPYSGANVLTF.

The chain links TRBV6-5 to TRBJ2-5; the D gene is possibly TRBD2 (5 bases). The CDR3 covers 12 residues. CDR1 is MNHEY, CDR2 SVGAGI, per germline. V dropped 5 bases and J dropped 4 bases, with 8 bases sitting between them. This CDR3 is CASSRGRETQYF. CDR3 coding DNA: TGTGCCAGCAGTCGGGGTAGAGAGACCCAGTACTTC.

The chain joins TRBV4-3 to TRBJ2-7; TRBD1 agrees at 8 bases. Germline V lookup: CDR1 LGHNA, CDR2 YSLEER. With V trimmed by 1 base and J by 6 bases, 2 bases remained unmatched. The CDR3 runs to 13 residues. The CDR3 loop reads CASSQGQGTEQYF. CDR3 sequence (DNA): TGCGCCAGCAGCCAAGGACAGGGGACCGAGCAGTACTTC.

This chain joins TRBV4-3 and TRBJ1-2; D might be TRBD1 (5 bases). This CDR3 region has 15 residues. Germline V gene data show CDR1 as LGHNA and CDR2 as YSLEER. Trimming stripped 1 base from V and 14 bases from J, with 23 bases between. This chain's CDR3 is CASSQALSGGHPQTF. The CDR3 DNA follows: TGCGCCAGCAGCCAAGCTCTTTCGGGGGGTCATCCCCAGACCTTC.

The J gene is TRBJ1-2, the V gene TRBV4-3, with 10 nucleotides matching TRBD1. The length of the CDR3 is 14 residues. The V gene end was trimmed by 5 bases and the J gene end by 7 bases; junction bases not matched to a gene: 7. Germline CDR1 is LGHNA and CDR2 is YSLEER. DNA of the CDR3: TGCGCCAGCAGCAAAGGGGACAGGGGTTTTGGCTACACCTTC. Encoded protein: CASSKGDRGFGYTF.

This chain uses TRBV5-6 with TRBJ2-1, with D perhaps TRBD1 (5 bases). CDR3 size: 16 residues. The V end was cut by 4 bases, the J end by 1 base, with 15 bases between. CDR1 and CDR2 from the germline V gene are SGHDT and YYEEEE. The CDR3 DNA is TGTGCCAGCAGCCCACAGGCGACACTATCCTACAATGAGCAGTTCTTC. It is translated as CASSPQATLSYNEQFF.

V usage is TRBV10-3 and J usage is TRBJ1-2; D is unclear. Trimming stripped 0 bases from V and 5 bases from J, with 7 bases between. Per germline, CDR1 ENHRY and CDR2 SYGVKD. This CDR3 has 13 residues. In DNA, the CDR3 is TGTGCCATCAGTGAGTCGGCGGTTTATGGCTACACCTTC. Encoded protein: CAISESAVYGYTF.

The chain uses TRBV9 and TRBJ1-1; D uncertain. With 0 bases removed from V and 5 bases from J, the gap between germline ends came to 17 bases. CDR3 length: 16 amino acids. Per germline, CDR1 SGDLS and CDR2 YYNGEE. The CDR3 protein is CASSVDIRAGWTEAFF. The CDR3 bases are TGTGCCAGCAGCGTAGACATAAGGGCGGGGTGGACTGAAGCTTTCTTT.

This clone occurred once. V is TRBV5-1 and J is TRBJ2-2, with 9 bases that match TRBD2. CDR1 SGHRS and CDR2 YFSETQ come from the germline V gene. This CDR3 region has 15 residues. J lost 2 bases, V lost 5 bases, and 4 bases had no gene match. The CDR3 sequence is CASRPSGANTGELFF. As DNA, the CDR3 is TGCGCCAGCAGGCCTAGCGGGGCCAACACCGGGGAGCTGTTTTTT.

The chain carries TRBV6-5 and TRBJ1-2, with D maybe TRBD1 (6 bases). CDR3 length: 13 residues. Trimming cost V 3 bases and J 2 bases, with 7 bases left between them. The germline gives CDR1 MNHEY, CDR2 SVGAGI. The CDR3 DNA reads TGTGCCAGCAGTTATACAGGGAACTATGGCTACACCTTC. Translation gives CASSYTGNYGYTF.

The V gene is TRBV7-2, the J gene TRBJ2-3, with D maybe TRBD2 (7 bases). The CDR3 is 16 amino acids. The germline V gene encodes CDR1 SGHTA and CDR2 FQGNSA. Deletions cut 1 base from V and 4 bases from J, with 15 bases between. CDR3 region: CASSLVPWGGPDTQYF. Here the CDR3 DNA reads TGTGCCAGCAGCTTAGTCCCGTGGGGGGGGCCAGATACGCAGTATTTT.

The chain combines TRBV15 with TRBJ1-5; unclear D gene. The CDR3 has 17 amino acids. The germline gives CDR1 LNHNV, CDR2 YYDKDF (reference sequence). V lost 1 base and J lost 4, with 17 bases in between. CDR3 nucleotide sequence: TGTGCCACCAGCAGAGGCCGCCCTCGAGGCCTTAATCAGCCCCAGCATTTT. Translation gives CATSRGRPRGLNQPQHF.

The genes are TRBV2 and TRBJ1-5, with D hard to call. This CDR3 contains 13 residues. Germline-derived CDR1 and CDR2 are SNHLY and FYNNEI. Trimming pared 3 bases from V and 4 bases from J, leaving 7 bases between. CDR3: CASSDLANQPQHF. CDR3 nucleotide sequence: TGTGCCAGCAGTGATCTAGCGAATCAGCCCCAGCATTTT.

The CDR3 nucleotides are TGTGCCAGCAGCTTAGCGCTGAAGATCTCTGGCCCTGAACGAGATACGCAGTATTTT. Translating it yields CASSLALKISGPERDTQYF. This chain links TRBV7-6 with TRBJ2-3, with D unclear. Germline assignment: CDR1 SGHVS and CDR2 FNYEAQ. The CDR3 totals 19 residues. Deletions cut 0 bases from V and 5 bases from J, with 24 bases between.

The chain is built from TRBV6-1 and TRBJ1-5, with 8 bases matching TRBD1. The CDR3 totals 15 residues. Per germline, CDR1 MNHNS and CDR2 SASEGT. J was trimmed by 6 bases and V by 2 bases; bases with no gene match: 6. CDR3: CASSENRGVAQPQHF. The CDR3 bases are TGTGCCAGCAGTGAAAACAGGGGGGTGGCTCAGCCCCAGCATTTT.

This clone was seen only once. The chain carries TRBV19 and TRBJ1-5; possible D gene TRBD1, 6 bases. This CDR3 contains 15 residues. Looked up from germline, CDR1 is LNHDA and CDR2 is SQIVND (reference sequence). V was pared by 5 bases and J by 1 base, with 12 bases between. CDR3: CASSQGPGSNQPQHF. The DNA of the CDR3 is TGTGCCAGTAGTCAGGGGCCGGGAAGCAATCAGCCCCAGCATTTT.

The chain couples TRBV25-1 to TRBJ1-1; 8 bases fit TRBD1. After removal of 6 bases from V and 1 base from J, the junction contained 10 bases not matched to a gene. The CDR3 length is 16 residues. The germline V gene encodes CDR1 MGHDK and CDR2 SYGVNS. The DNA for the CDR3 is TGTGCCAGCAGGGATGACAGGGGCCGTTCGAACACTGAAGCTTTCTTT. It yields the protein CASRDDRGRSNTEAFF. The whole variable domain, filled in from reference TRBV25-1 and TRBJ1-1, reads EADIYQTPRYLVIGTGKKITLECSQTMGHDKMYWYQQDPGMELHLIHYSYGVNSTEKGDLSSESTVSRIRTEHFPLTLESARPSHTSQYLCASRDDRGRSNTEAFFGQGTRLTVV.

The chain uses TRBV7-2 and TRBJ2-3; no firm D call. CDR3 length: 16 residues. V was clipped by 0 bases and J by 7 bases, with 17 bases between them. Germline lookup yields CDR1 SGHTA and CDR2 FQGNSA. CDR3 nucleotides: TGTGCCAGCAGCTTAGCAATCCTACGACAACCCAATACGCAGTATTTT. Its translation is CASSLAILRQPNTQYF.